One sample yielded the 19 T cell receptor beta chains listed below, sequenced in a study of cytomegalovirus exposure and HLA in healthy donors. The PCR employed 60 Vbeta primers together with 13 Jbeta primers. The protocol was immunoSEQ multiplex PCR, while the TCRdb copy is restricted to in-frame clones and leaves out a portion. The sample carries about 99,000 clones, 70% to 80% recorded once. The material sequenced was PBMCs. Receptor source: a man aged 40-55 years in good health and CMV-seronegative.

The chain carries TRBV7-9 and TRBJ1-4; 10 bases match TRBD1. Germline-derived CDR1 and CDR2 are SEHNR and FQNEAQ (reference sequence). The trim removed 5 bases at V and 4 bases at J, leaving 7 bases unmatched. The CDR3 is 16 amino acids. The CDR3 nucleotides are TGTGCCAGCAGCCTGTGGACAGGGGGGGATAATGAAAAACTGTTTTTT. The encoded protein is CASSLWTGGDNEKLFF.

The chain recombines TRBV30 with TRBJ2-3; TRBD2 aligns across 8 bases. Germline CDR1 and CDR2: GTSNPN and SVGIG (reference sequence). V lost 7 bases, J lost 5 bases, and 5 bases stayed unmatched. This CDR3 has 12 residues. The CDR3, as DNA: TGTGCCTTTCCTCGGGAGGGAGATACGCAGTATTTT. This encodes CAFPREGDTQYF.

The J gene is TRBJ1-2, the V gene TRBV9, with TRBD1 matching 9 bases. Germline V gene lookup returns CDR1 SGDLS and CDR2 YYNGEE. The CDR3 consists of 15 residues. V dropped 5 bases and J dropped 3; count of bases not matched to a gene: 8. As DNA, the CDR3 is TGTGCCAGCAGAGAGGGACAGGGCGAACACTATGGCTACACCTTC. It specifies CASREGQGEHYGYTF.

J is TRBJ2-7 and V is TRBV7-2, with no clear D. This CDR3 region has 15 residues. CDR1 is SGHTA, CDR2 FQGNSA, per germline. Trimming took off 2 bases at V and 6 bases at J, with 17 bases between the two ends. CDR3 nucleotide sequence: TGTGCCAGCAGCTTATCCCCCGGCCACCGGAGCGAGCAGTACTTC. Encoded protein: CASSLSPGHRSEQYF.

The chain joins TRBV11-2 to TRBJ2-7; maybe TRBD2 (6 bases). The germline V and J ends were trimmed by 3 bases and 1 base, with 10 bases remaining between them. From germline, CDR1 is SGHAT and CDR2 FQNNGV. This CDR3 has 14 amino acids. In nucleotides, the CDR3 is TGTGCCAGCAGCTTGGAGGGGCGATCCTACGAGCAGTACTTC. This encodes CASSLEGRSYEQYF.

This chain uses TRBV6-1 with TRBJ2-7; D is perhaps TRBD1 (6 bases). Looked up from germline, CDR1 is MNHNS and CDR2 is SASEGT. This CDR3 contains 14 residues. Trimming removed 4 bases at V and 0 bases at J, with 10 bases between. CDR3 region: CASSAGQTSYEQYF. CDR3 nucleotide sequence: TGTGCCAGCAGTGCCGGACAGACCTCCTACGAGCAGTACTTC.

DNA of the CDR3: TGCAGCGTTGACTCGACTGATGGGGAGCAGTTCTTC. Its translation is CSVDSTDGEQFF. J is TRBJ2-1 and V is TRBV29-1; no definite D call. CDR1 and CDR2 (germline): SQVTM, ANQGSEA. Trimming cost V 3 bases and J 10 bases, with 13 bases left between them. The CDR3 is made up of 12 amino acids.

The J gene is TRBJ2-7, the V gene TRBV7-3; 8 bases are a match to TRBD1. This CDR3 contains 17 residues. Germline CDR1 is SGHTA and CDR2 is FQGTGA. After removal of 4 bases from V and 3 bases from J, the junction contained 14 bases not matched to a gene. CDR3 DNA sequence: TGTGCCAGCAGCTCCTGGGGCTGGACAGGGACCCGCTACGAGCAGTACTTC. Translating it yields CASSSWGWTGTRYEQYF.

V gene TRBV1 combines with J gene TRBJ1-1; TRBD1, the table's D call, lacks a check against the DNA. TRBV1 is assigned pseudogene status. There are 16 residues in the CDR3. The CDR3 sequence is CTSSQETRTGGSEAFF. CDR3 DNA sequence: TGCACCAGCAGCCAAGAAACAAGGACAGGGGGCTCTGAAGCTTTCTTT.

This sequence joins TRBV5-1 and TRBJ2-7; 10 positions match TRBD1. The J segment lost 7 bases and the V segment lost 4 bases, leaving 2 bases of the junction unmatched. Germline lookup yields CDR1 SGHRS and CDR2 YFSETQ. The CDR3 is made up of 12 amino acids. The CDR3 spells CASSRTGGEQYF. In DNA, the CDR3 is TGCGCCAGCAGCCGGACAGGGGGAGAGCAGTACTTC. The full variable domain, its missing parts supplied by reference TRBV5-1 and TRBJ2-7, is KAGVTQTPRYLIKTRGQQVTLSCSPISGHRSVSWYQQTPGQGLQFLFEYFSETQRNKGNFPGRFSGRQFSNSRSEMNVSTLELGDSALYLCASSRTGGEQYFGPGTRLTVT.

This clone was detected only a few times. The gene calls are TRBV19 and TRBJ2-7, with a weak D call TRBD1 (5 bases). V was pared by 7 bases and J by 1 base, with 11 bases between. The CDR3 is made up of 13 amino acids. The germline V gene has CDR1 LNHDA and CDR2 SQIVND (reference sequence). The DNA for the CDR3 is TGTGCCAGTAAGGGTCCAGGGTCCTACGAGCAGTACTTC. Its protein product is CASKGPGSYEQYF.

This chain connects TRBV5-1 to TRBJ1-1; TRBD1 matches at 7 bases. This CDR3 has 15 residues. With V trimmed by 5 bases and J by 2 bases, 9 bases remained unmatched. The germline gives CDR1 SGHRS, CDR2 YFSETQ. CDR3 sequence: CASSSGQDGNTEAFF. CDR3 DNA sequence: TGCGCCAGCAGTTCCGGACAGGATGGTAACACTGAAGCTTTCTTT.

This clone was observed a few times. The gene calls are TRBV28 and TRBJ2-7; TRBD1 matches at 9 bases. J lost 5 bases, V lost 5 bases, and 7 bases had no gene match. Germline V CDR1 and CDR2: MDHEN, SYDVKM. The CDR3 spans 14 residues. The CDR3 region has the DNA TGTGCCAGCAGTGAAGGACAGGGGTTTGACGAGCAGTACTTC. Translation: CASSEGQGFDEQYF.

V usage is TRBV7-6 and J usage is TRBJ2-2, with 10 bases fitting TRBD2. Germline assignment: CDR1 SGHVS and CDR2 FNYEAQ. With V trimmed by 1 base and J by 6 bases, 8 bases remained unmatched. This CDR3 contains 17 residues. CDR3 nucleotides: TGTGCCAGCAGCTTAGTCTCCCAGCGGGAGGGCCCCGGGGAGCTGTTTTTT. This encodes CASSLVSQREGPGELFF.

On this clone: A single base is all that separates this from a far larger clone, so a read error is likely. The rearrangement joins TRBV6-1 to TRBJ2-6; tentative D call: TRBD1 (5 bases). Germline V gene sequence: CDR1 MNHNS, CDR2 SASEGT. The CDR3 consists of 14 residues. The CDR3 protein is CASSDNSGANVLNF. The CDR3 DNA is TGTGCCAGCAGTGACAACTCTGGGGCCAACGTCCTGAATTTC.

V is TRBV11-2 and J is TRBJ1-1; D call uncertain. Trimming took off 5 bases at V and 4 bases at J, with 14 bases between the two ends. The germline V gene encodes CDR1 SGHAT and CDR2 FQNNGV. There are 14 residues in the CDR3. DNA for the CDR3: TGTGCCAGCAGCCCCGACGGGGTAATCACTGAAGCTTTCTTT. It encodes CASSPDGVITEAFF.

The chain couples TRBV5-1 to TRBJ2-5, with no clear D. The length of the CDR3 is 17 residues. With 0 bases removed from V and 4 bases from J, the gap between germline ends came to 19 bases. In germline, CDR1 is SGHRS, CDR2 YFSETQ. The CDR3 spells CASSLALRDKNRETQYF. The CDR3 DNA reads as TGCGCCAGCAGCTTGGCCCTCAGAGACAAGAACCGAGAGACCCAGTACTTC.

This clone was found a few times. The gene calls are TRBV4-1 and TRBJ1-3; 7 bases fit TRBD1. CDR3 length: 16 amino acids. Looked up from germline, CDR1 is MGHRA and CDR2 is YSYEKL. V lost 1 base, J lost 0 bases, and 3 bases stayed unmatched. The CDR3 sequence: CASSQGGTASGNTIYF. The CDR3 nucleotides are TGCGCCAGCAGCCAAGGTGGGACAGCCTCTGGAAACACCATATATTTT.

This chain connects TRBV28 to TRBJ1-1; the D gene is possibly TRBD1 (6 bases). The CDR3 loop spans 14 amino acids. Trimming stripped 6 bases from V and 0 bases from J, with 11 bases between. Germline CDR1 reads MDHEN; CDR2 reads SYDVKM. The CDR3 is CASRDSFMNTEAFF. The DNA of the CDR3 is TGTGCCAGCAGGGACAGCTTTATGAACACTGAAGCTTTCTTT.